This paragraph covers one T cell receptor (beta chain) sequence. This clonotype was detected a few times. The antigen it binds to is not known. The sample holds no much larger clone one base away, and base qualities are not on file. This entry comes from a study of blood T cells in healthy people across ages (dated by TCRdb to 2014 to 2015). A note on the overall study: In model experiments, template switching captured about one uniquely barcoded TCR beta cDNA molecule for every two T cells. The study analyzed two additional independent replicas of 1 million unique cDNA reads from the same blood draw for two donors, one aged 18 to 29 and one aged 80 or older. To avoid experimental bias, donors of different ages were distributed randomly across sequencing lanes. Using deep sequencing normalized with unique cDNA molecular identifiers, the study measured how TCR beta repertoire diversity changes with age. Donors were grouped into four age groups: young (average about 15 years), middle-aged (about 40), aged (approximately 67) and long-lived (around 80). Results the study describes overall, beyond this receptor: Estimates of total diversity from one million sequenced T cells were regarded as lower bounds and underestimates. As age increased, observed TCR beta diversity per million T cells dropped in a roughly linear way, and a significant reduction was already evident by age about 40. Since profiling was done on bulk unsorted PBMCs, naive and antigen-experienced compartments could not be conclusively compared. A strong correlation was found between observed TCR beta diversity and the percentage of naive T cells measured by flow cytometry. Because the CMV infection status of the donors was unknown, age-related changes in expanded clonotypes may potentially have been confounded. Compared with the aged group, the long-lived group had more naive CD4+ T cells, fewer expanded clones and increased TCR diversity, suggesting age selection.

Library preparation employed 5' RACE. These reads were obtained on an Illumina HiSeq 2500. A second about 7 to 12 cycle PCR used a sample-barcoded 5' primer and a J-beta primer mix. A template-switch 5' adaptor carrying 12 random nucleotides introduced a unique molecular identifier onto each TCR beta cDNA molecule. Each sample yielded at least 2.5 million CDR3-containing paired-end reads. First-strand cDNA was synthesized from all RNA with the Mint cDNA synthesis kit, primed by a TRBC-specific oligonucleotide. Following uracil-DNA glycosylase treatment, all cDNA underwent a first 18-cycle PCR with the universal primers M1SS and BC2_uni_R. In the original analysis: For normalization, 1 million high-quality reads, each with a distinct molecular identifier, were randomly selected from each sample. Reads with shared molecular identifiers were discarded instead of being binned into consensus sequences. MiTCR, with a Q25 quality threshold and the strictest error-elimination algorithm, was used for CDR3 identification, clonotype clustering and error correction. A nonparametric unseen species model using Euler transformation provided a lower-bound estimate of total TCR beta diversity. In-frame beta chains were kept once TCRdb had trimmed the public reads at Q25 with fastp and called clones with MiXCR. One record per CDR3 amino acid sequence lists the most common genes and DNA. The V and J calls come from TCRdb's annotation, not from the publication. For this sample the table gives almost 1 million distinct CDR3 sequences, of which roughly 50% were detected only once. Together, the top ten hold about 20% of the sample.

Cut back by 2 bases and 6 bases, the V and J ends lie 13 bases apart. CDR3 length: 14 amino acids, cysteine to phenylalanine. The sequence is cut down to CDR3 DNA, 42 bases in frame from base 1. For CDR1 and CDR2, the germline V gene lists LGHNA and YNFKEQ. The approximately 41 donors, aged 6 to 90 years, were systemically healthy Caucasian individuals from Russia. Ten milliliters of peripheral blood were drawn from each donor into EDTA-treated Vacutainer tubes. Ficoll-Paque density-gradient centrifugation was used to isolate PBMCs, with at least 7 million per sample. Total RNA, at least 5.5 micrograms per sample, was extracted from PBMCs with Trizol reagent. The percentages of naive CD45RAhigh/CD27high T cells were determined by flow cytometry on a PBMC aliquot from every donor.

The clonotype comes from an older woman in good health. The receptor chain draws on TRBV4-2 and TRBJ1-2; TRBD1 is perhaps the D gene, given 5 matching bases. Sequenced sample: blood. The nucleotides are TGTGCCAGCAGCCAACCCTCCACGGGGGATGGCTACACCTTC. Its amino acids are CASSQPSTGDGYTF.